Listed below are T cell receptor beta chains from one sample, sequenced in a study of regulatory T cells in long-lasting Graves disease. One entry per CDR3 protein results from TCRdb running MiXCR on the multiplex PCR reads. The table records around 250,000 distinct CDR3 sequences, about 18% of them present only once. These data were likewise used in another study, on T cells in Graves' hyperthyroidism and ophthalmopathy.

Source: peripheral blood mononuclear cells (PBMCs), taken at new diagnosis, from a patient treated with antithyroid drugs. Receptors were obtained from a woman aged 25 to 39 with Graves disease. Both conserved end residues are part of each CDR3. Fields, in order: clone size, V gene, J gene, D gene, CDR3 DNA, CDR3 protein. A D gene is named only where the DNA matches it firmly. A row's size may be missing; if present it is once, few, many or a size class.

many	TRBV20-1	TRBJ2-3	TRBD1	TGCAGTGCTACTGGACAGGCCACAGATACGCAGTATTTT	CSATGQATDTQYF
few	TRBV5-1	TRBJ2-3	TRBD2	TGCGCCAGCAGCTTGTTACTAGCGGGGGGCAGCCTCCACACAGATACGCAGTATTTT	CASSLLLAGGSLHTDTQYF
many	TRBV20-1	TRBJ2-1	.	TGCAGTGCTAGACACCCCATCTGGGAGCAGTTCTTC	CSARHPIWEQFF
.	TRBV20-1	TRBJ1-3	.	TGCAGTGCTGATCAAGGGGGTCACTCTGGAAACACCATATATTTT	CSADQGGHSGNTIYF
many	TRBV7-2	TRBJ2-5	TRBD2	TGTGCCAGCAGTGGGGGACTAGCGGTGACACAAGAGACCCAGTACTTC	CASSGGLAVTQETQYF
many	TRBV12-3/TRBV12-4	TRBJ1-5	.	TGTGCCAGCAGTTTGGTTGGCCAGCCCCAGCATTTT	CASSLVGQPQHF
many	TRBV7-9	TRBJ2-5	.	TGTGCCAGCAGCCCCGGACAGTCACAAGAGACCCAGTACTTC	CASSPGQSQETQYF
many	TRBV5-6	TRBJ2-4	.	TGTGCCAGCAGCTCTAGGACCTCCATTCAGTACTTC	CASSSRTSIQYF
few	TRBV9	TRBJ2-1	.	TGTGCCAGCAGCGTAGAGAGACACAGTATGAATGAGCAGTTCTTC	CASSVERHSMNEQFF
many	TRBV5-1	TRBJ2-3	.	TGCGCCAGCAAAACCCCCGGCACAGATACGCAGTATTTT	CASKTPGTDTQYF
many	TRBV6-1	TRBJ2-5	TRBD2	TGTGCCAGCAGAAGAGCGGGGGGGCCGCGGGAGACCCAGTACTTC	CASRRAGGPRETQYF
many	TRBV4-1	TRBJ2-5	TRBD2	TGCGCCAGCAGCCATCGACTAGCGGGGGGCCTGAGTAGGCCCCTCCAAGAGACCCAGTACTTC	CASSHRLAGGLSRPLQETQYF
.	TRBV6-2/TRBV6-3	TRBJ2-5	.	TGTGCCAGCAGCTTGGTAGGGGACTGGCAAGAGACCCAGTACTTC	CASSLVGDWQETQYF
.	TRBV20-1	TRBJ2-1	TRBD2	TGCAGTGCCCCGACTAGCGGGGCCCTACGCAATGAGCAGTTCTTC	CSAPTSGALRNEQFF
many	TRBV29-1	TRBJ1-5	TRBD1	TGCAGCGTGGGGACAGGGAATCAGCCCCAGCATTTT	CSVGTGNQPQHF
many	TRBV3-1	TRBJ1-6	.	TGTGCCAGCAGCCAAGGTGGCGGATTCGATAATTCACCCCTCCACTTT	CASSQGGGFDNSPLHF
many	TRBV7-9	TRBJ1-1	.	TGTGCCAGCAGCTTTTTATCCGAAGCTTTCTTT	CASSFLSEAFF
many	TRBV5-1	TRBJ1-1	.	TGCGCCAGCAGCTTGTCCCCGTCCACTGAAGCTTTCTTT	CASSLSPSTEAFF